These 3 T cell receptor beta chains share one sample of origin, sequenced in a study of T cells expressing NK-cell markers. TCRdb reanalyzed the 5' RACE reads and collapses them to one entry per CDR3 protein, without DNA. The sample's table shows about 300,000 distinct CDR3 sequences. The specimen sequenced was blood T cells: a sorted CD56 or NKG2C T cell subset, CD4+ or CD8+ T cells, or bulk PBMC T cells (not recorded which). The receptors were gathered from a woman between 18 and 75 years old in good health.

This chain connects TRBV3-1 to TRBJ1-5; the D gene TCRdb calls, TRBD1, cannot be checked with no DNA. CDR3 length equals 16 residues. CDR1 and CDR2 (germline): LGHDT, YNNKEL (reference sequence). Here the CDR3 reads CASSPSTGKGNQPQHF.

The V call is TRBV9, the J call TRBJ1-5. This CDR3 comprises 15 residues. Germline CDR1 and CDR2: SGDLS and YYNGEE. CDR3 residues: CASSSHRDYNQPQHF.

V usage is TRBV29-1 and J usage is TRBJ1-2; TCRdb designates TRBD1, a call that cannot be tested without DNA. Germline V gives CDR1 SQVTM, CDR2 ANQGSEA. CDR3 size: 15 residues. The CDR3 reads CSVSPGQGDRYGYTF.